This TCR beta chain was retrieved from a study of control samples from healthy donors and cancer patients. Repertoires were generated with immunoSEQ multiplex PCR, while TCRdb's copy carries only in-frame clones and drops some. Of about 98,000 clones in the sample, 79% are singletons; the top ten hold roughly a tenth. The CDR3 extends over 14 amino acids. CDR1 and CDR2 from the germline V gene are MNHEY and SMNVEV (reference sequence). The V gene lost 2 bases and the J gene lost 6 bases, with 14 bases spanning the gap. The sequenced material came from blood. This receptor was taken from a woman aged 25 to 39 in good health. The chain combines TRBV27 with TRBJ2-7; the D gene is possibly TRBD1 (5 bases). Here the CDR3 DNA reads TGTGCCAGCAGTTTACAGGGCGCCGGTCGCGAGCAGTACTTC. Translation gives CASSLQGAGREQYF.